One and the same sample provided the 13 T cell receptor beta chains below, sequenced in a study of blood T cells in healthy people across ages. A sample-barcoded 5' primer and a J-beta primer mix were used in a second PCR of about 7 to 12 cycles. TCRdb used MiXCR to reprocess the 5' RACE reads, holding one entry per CDR3 protein. The sample records roughly 900,000 distinct CDR3 sequences, 40% to 60% being singletons. Sequences were obtained from blood. The origin of the receptors is a man in his thirties or forties in good health.

The V call is TRBV5-5, the J call TRBJ2-3; 9 bases map to TRBD2. J was trimmed by 5 bases and V by 4 bases; bases with no gene match: 8. CDR3 length: 15 amino acids. Germline CDR1 and CDR2: SGHKS and YYEKEE (reference sequence). For the CDR3, the DNA is TGTGCCAGCAGCCCACAGCGGGAGGTGGTAGATACGCAGTATTTT. As protein: CASSPQREVVDTQYF.

About this clonotype itself: At one end, the junction sequence differs from germline, possibly due to a read error. This chain joins TRBV11-2 and TRBJ2-5; 7 bases fit TRBD1. There are 14 residues in the CDR3. Germline CDR1 and CDR2: SGHAT and FQNNGV. The CDR3 protein is CASSLLDREETQYF. CDR3 in DNA: TGTGCCAGTAGCTTGCTCGACAGGGAAGAGACCCAGTACTTC.

The V gene is TRBV7-6, the J gene TRBJ1-1; possibly TRBD1 for D (6 bases). Germline lookup yields CDR1 SGHVS and CDR2 FNYEAQ. This CDR3 is built from 13 residues. With 2 bases removed from V and 3 bases from J, the gap between germline ends came to 7 bases. CDR3 protein: CASSLPGDTEAFF. In DNA, the CDR3 is TGTGCCAGCAGCTTACCAGGGGACACTGAAGCTTTCTTT.

This rearrangement joins TRBV6-2 or TRBV6-3 to TRBJ2-1; 11 bases map to TRBD2. CDR1 and CDR2 (germline): MNHEY, SVGEGT. The CDR3 covers 15 residues. With 1 base clipped from V and 10 bases from J, the junction kept 6 bases outside the gene matches. CDR3 sequence: CASSYLTSGEREQFF. The CDR3 bases are TGTGCCAGCAGTTACTTGACTAGCGGGGAACGAGAGCAGTTCTTC.

This clonotype was found once. This chain connects TRBV28 to TRBJ1-5; 10 bases match TRBD1. Germline V gene data show CDR1 as MDHEN and CDR2 as SYDVKM. The CDR3 contains 16 residues. Trimming took 3 bases from V and 3 from J; bases not matched to a gene: 5. CDR3 bases: TGTGCCAGCAGTTTGGGACAGGGGCGAAACAATCAGCCCCAGCATTTT. Protein sequence: CASSLGQGRNNQPQHF. Full variable domain (outside the CDR3, taken from reference TRBV28 and TRBJ1-5): DVKVTQSSRYLVKRTGEKVFLECVQDMDHENMFWYRQDPGLGLRLIYFSYDVKMKEKGDIPEGYSVSREKKERFSLILESASTNQTSMYLCASSLGQGRNNQPQHFGDGTRLSIL.

CDR3 DNA sequence: TGTGCCAGCAAGGCGGGACAGCAATCCTACAATGAGCAGTTCTTC. It encodes CASKAGQQSYNEQFF. This sequence joins TRBV12-3 or TRBV12-4 and TRBJ2-1; D might be TRBD1 (7 bases). This CDR3 comprises 15 residues. V lost 7 bases and J lost 1, with 14 bases in between.

Concerning this clonotype: A much larger clonotype is one base distant, so this may be a read error. CDR3 in amino acids: CANSSGTVPYEQYF. The CDR3 region has the DNA TGTGCCAACAGTTCAGGGACAGTTCCCTACGAGCAGTACTTC. The chain joins TRBV28 to TRBJ2-7; TRBD1 matches 7 bases. Germline V gene lookup returns CDR1 MDHEN and CDR2 SYDVKM. CDR3 length: 14 amino acids.

A word on this clonotype: Germline is not matched at one junction end, which may reflect a read error. The J gene is TRBJ2-7, the V gene TRBV6-1; D is perhaps TRBD1 (5 bases). CDR1 is MNHNS and CDR2 is SASEGT in the germline V gene. CDR3 length: 14 residues. The CDR3 reads CASRSDSRSCEQYF. CDR3 DNA: TGTGCCAGCAGATCCGACAGCCGCTCCTGCGAGCAGTACTTC.

CDR3 residues: CASSLWDRGAGYTF. The CDR3 DNA reads TGTGCCAGCAGTTTATGGGACAGGGGGGCTGGCTACACCTTC. The chain is built from TRBV28 and TRBJ1-2, with TRBD1 matching 10 bases. Trimming removed 0 bases from V and 7 bases from J; junction bases left unmatched: 2. The CDR3 extends over 14 amino acids. Germline V lookup: CDR1 MDHEN, CDR2 SYDVKM.

The chain has TRBV18 and TRBJ2-1; TRBD2 might be the D (6 bases). Looked up from germline, CDR1 is KGHSH and CDR2 is LQKENI. This CDR3 is built from 11 residues. V lost 6 bases, J lost 13 bases, and 13 bases lay in between. CDR3 bases: TGTGCCAGCTCTACCGGGACTTACCAGTTCTTC. Its protein is CASSTGTYQFF. Complete variable domain (other parts from reference TRBV18 and TRBJ2-1): NAGVMQNPRHLVRRRGQEARLRCSPMKGHSHVYWYRQLPEEGLKFMVYLQKENIIDESGMPKERFSAEFPKEGPSILRIQQVVRGDSAAYFCASSTGTYQFFGPGTRLTVL.

Many counts were recorded for this clonotype. This chain connects TRBV4-3 to TRBJ2-3; maybe TRBD2 (6 bases). Germline CDR1 LGHNA, CDR2 YSLEER. The ends were cut back, 1 base at V and 1 base at J, with 12 bases in the middle. The CDR3 length is 16 residues. For the CDR3, the DNA is TGCGCCAGCAGCCAAGCAGTCACGGGGGGCACAGATACGCAGTATTTT. It yields the protein CASSQAVTGGTDTQYF.

For this clonotype: This may be a read error: a much more frequent sequence differs by one nucleotide. The genes are TRBV6-1 and TRBJ2-3, with 11 bases fitting TRBD2. Unmatched junction bases numbered 8, after V lost 11 bases and J lost 4 bases. Per the germline V gene, CDR1 is MNHNS and CDR2 is SASEGT. CDR3 size: 14 residues. CDR3 sequence (DNA): TGTGCCGGTATTAGCGGGGGGGCCGCAGATACGCAGTATTTT. It translates to CAGISGGAADTQYF.

This clonotype has a single count. The V call is TRBV18, the J call TRBJ2-5; a weak D match, TRBD1 (5 bases). V lost 6 bases and J lost 3, with 14 bases in between. The germline V gene encodes CDR1 KGHSH and CDR2 LQKENI. The CDR3 loop spans 14 amino acids. CDR3 protein: CASSPLLTEETQYF. The CDR3 nucleotides read TGTGCCAGCTCGCCCCTCCTGACAGAAGAGACCCAGTACTTC.